Listed below are T cell receptor beta chains from one sample, sequenced in a study of PD-1 blockade in mismatch repair-deficient tumors. Sequencing used immunoSEQ multiplex PCR; TCRdb keeps in-frame clones, though not all of them. The table shows 120,000 or so clones, with about 86% occurring only once. The sequencing used peripheral blood, collected 44 weeks after starting pembrolizumab. The receptors were gathered from an adult with mismatch repair-deficient cancer. The conserved cysteine and the conserved F or W are not part of the CDR3 here. Where a row states a size, it is once, few, many or the class of an expanded clone; other rows omit it.

ASSLSLGKLF	TRBJ1-4	.	TRBV4-1
ATSRDEGYGQPQH	TRBJ1-5	.	TRBV15
ARERTGLNTEAF	TRBJ1-1	.	TRBV2
ASSLNWERGYT	TRBJ1-2	few	TRBV7-3
ASSQETGQPANTGELF	TRBJ2-2	many	TRBV4-3
ASSLGRTGGNTIY	TRBJ1-3	.	TRBV7-6
ASSRTTSTDTQY	TRBJ2-3	.	TRBV6-5
ASSIVGKNQPQH	TRBJ1-5	.	TRBV19
ASRRWEPPLNEQF	TRBJ2-1	.	TRBV28
ASSVYAGNYGYT	TRBJ1-2	.	TRBV6-1
ASSPPPGDEKLF	TRBJ1-4	once	TRBV18
ASSSSPSGRPLTGELF	TRBJ2-2	.	TRBV5-1
SVVLAGYTGELF	TRBJ2-2	.	TRBV29-1
ASSQVSRLAGALSSYNEQF	TRBJ2-1	.	TRBV4-1